This T cell receptor (beta chain) is drawn from a study of cytomegalovirus exposure and HLA in healthy donors. Study results and caveats: With later analysis, a missense DCLRE1C variant became linked to TCR beta V- and J-gene trimming.

Between the trimmed V and J ends, which lost 8 bases and 1 base, there was a span of 14 bases. Germline V lookup: CDR1 SEHNR, CDR2 FQNEAQ (reference sequence). The CDR3 runs 14 residues. This PCR relied on a set of 60 Vbeta primers and 13 Jbeta primers. Measured with immunoSEQ multiplex PCR; TCRdb has only the in-frame clones, and not every one. The repertoire holds 120,000 or so clones, with 78% as singletons. With regard to this clone: What it binds is unknown.

Sequencing was done on a sample of PBMCs. The sequence derives from a man younger than 45 in good health and CMV-seropositive. The gene calls are TRBV7-9 and TRBJ1-1; unclear D gene. The DNA for the CDR3 is TGTGCCAGCGGAGTCGGGAGGGCGAACACTGAAGCTTTCTTT. This codes for CASGVGRANTEAFF.